The 3 T cell receptor beta chains below were found in one sample sequenced in a study of PD-1 blockade in classical Hodgkin lymphoma. All patients experienced relapse after autologous stem cell transplantation, and brentuximab vedotin exposure was variable. Profiled with immunoSEQ multiplex PCR; TCRdb holds only in-frame clones, not every one. This repertoire shows over 20,000 clones, around 80% found once; its top ten account for about 41%. Sequenced material: peripheral blood mononuclear cells (PBMCs), taken before the second cycle of nivolumab. The receptors derive from a human donor with classical Hodgkin lymphoma.

This chain connects TRBV6-5 to TRBJ2-3; 8 bases match TRBD2. This CDR3 is 15 amino acids long. The germline CDR1 and CDR2 sequences are MNHEY and SVGAGI. With V trimmed by 6 bases and J by 5 bases, 10 bases remained unmatched. CDR3 DNA: TGTGCCAGCAGCACTAGCGGATCCTCCATAGATACGCAGTATTTT. Translating it yields CASSTSGSSIDTQYF.

The count of this clone is one. V and J are TRBV4-1 and TRBJ2-3; D unresolved. CDR3 length equals 13 residues. Trimming pared 4 bases from V and 3 bases from J, leaving 8 bases between. The germline CDR1 and CDR2 sequences are MGHRA and YSYEKL. CDR3 sequence: CASSLILTDTQYF. The CDR3 DNA is TGCGCCAGCAGCCTAATCCTAACAGATACGCAGTATTTT.

This chain joins TRBV27 and TRBJ1-5; D uncertain. The CDR3 loop spans 14 amino acids. Germline-derived CDR1 and CDR2 are MNHEY and SMNVEV (reference sequence). Trimming shortened V by 3 bases and J by 1 base, and 7 bases separated the two germline ends. CDR3 sequence reads: CASSLSRSNQPQHF. In nucleotides, the CDR3 is TGTGCCAGCAGTTTGAGTAGAAGCAATCAGCCCCAGCATTTT.